Shown below are 9 T cell receptor beta chains from a single sample sequenced in a study of blood T cell repertoires in COVID-19. TCRdb's copy holds only in-frame clones and misses some; the assay was immunoSEQ multiplex PCR. The sample yields 150,000 or so clones, roughly four fifths seen once. Sequenced: peripheral blood. The receptors shown here come from a woman at least 80 years old with acute or convalescent COVID-19.

The J gene is TRBJ1-3, the V gene TRBV15; TRBD1 matches at 7 bases. This CDR3 has 14 amino acids. CDR1 LNHNV and CDR2 YYDKDF come from the germline V gene (reference sequence). The V and J ends lost 4 bases and 1 base, in that order; junction bases with no gene match: 1. CDR3 region: CATSNRGSGNTIYF. The CDR3 DNA reads TGTGCCACCAGCAACAGGGGATCTGGAAACACCATATATTTT. The entire variable domain, with the rest obtained from reference TRBV15 and TRBJ1-3, is as follows: DAMVIQNPRYQVTQFGKPVTLSCSQTLNHNVMYWYQQKSSQAPKLLFHYYDKDFNNEADTPDNFQSRRPNTSFCFLDIRSPGLGDTAMYLCATSNRGSGNTIYFGEGSWLTVV.

This chain uses TRBV2 with TRBJ2-5; TRBD1 is a possible D gene (6 bases). The CDR3 consists of 13 residues. Germline V gene sequence: CDR1 SNHLY, CDR2 FYNNEI. V was clipped by 8 bases and J by 5 bases, with 15 bases between them. CDR3 protein: CASSAGAWETQYF. Here the CDR3 DNA reads TGTGCCAGCTCTGCAGGGGCGTGGGAGACCCAGTACTTC.

J is TRBJ2-7 and V is TRBV18; 7 bases line up with TRBD1. CDR3 length: 14 residues. The V segment lost 1 base and the J segment 5 bases; nucleotides outside the gene matches: 5. The V gene's germline CDR1 is KGHSH and CDR2 LQKENI. The CDR3 sequence: CASSPQGAFDEQYF. CDR3 coding DNA: TGTGCCAGCTCACCACAGGGGGCGTTCGACGAGCAGTACTTC.

The CDR3 DNA is TGTGCCAGCACTCCCTCGGGTAACACCATATATTTT. Encoded protein: CASTPSGNTIYF. The chain combines TRBV12-3 or TRBV12-4 with TRBJ1-3; no reliable D call. The CDR3 has 12 amino acids. V was shortened by 7 bases and J by 7 bases, with 11 bases between the two germline ends.

V and J are TRBV5-1 and TRBJ1-2; 10 bases match TRBD1. CDR1 is SGHRS and CDR2 is YFSETQ in the germline V gene. V gave up 5 bases and J gave up 4 bases; unmatched junction bases: 14. The CDR3 runs to 17 residues. This CDR3 reads CASSLLTGGTSFYGYTF. CDR3 nucleotide sequence: TGCGCCAGCAGTCTCCTGACAGGGGGCACCTCTTTCTATGGCTACACCTTC.

This chain connects TRBV5-1 to TRBJ2-2, with TRBD1 as a possible D gene (5 bases). The V gene's germline CDR1 is SGHRS and CDR2 YFSETQ. V lost 4 bases and J lost 3, with 7 bases in between. The CDR3 runs 13 residues. Here the CDR3 DNA reads TGCGCCAGCAGCGTAGGGGACACCGGGGAGCTGTTTTTT. Translation: CASSVGDTGELFF.

The chain links TRBV18 to TRBJ2-5; 7 nucleotides match TRBD2. CDR1 and CDR2 from the germline V gene are KGHSH and LQKENI. The CDR3 has 14 amino acids. V trimming: 6 bases; J trimming: 0 bases; junction bases outside the gene matches: 4. CDR3 protein: CASSPGLDQETQYF. The CDR3 DNA sequence: TGTGCCAGCTCGCCCGGACTAGACCAAGAGACCCAGTACTTC. Filled out from reference TRBV18 and TRBJ2-5, the complete variable domain reads NAGVMQNPRHLVRRRGQEARLRCSPMKGHSHVYWYRQLPEEGLKFMVYLQKENIIDESGMPKERFSAEFPKEGPSILRIQQVVRGDSAAYFCASSPGLDQETQYFGPGTRLLVL.

The sample holds a few counts of this clone. The rearrangement uses TRBV6-2 or TRBV6-3 and TRBJ1-4, with D perhaps TRBD1 (5 bases). Germline V gives CDR1 MNHEY, CDR2 SVGEGT. CDR3 length: 15 amino acids. The V end was cut by 5 bases, the J end by 4 bases, with 14 bases between. The CDR3 nucleotides read TGTGCCAGCAGTGCAGGCGGGACCCGTAATGAAAAACTGTTTTTT. It specifies CASSAGGTRNEKLFF.

The rearrangement uses TRBV30 and TRBJ1-2; tentative D call: TRBD1 (6 bases). Trimming removed 8 bases at V and 8 bases at J, with 18 bases between. Germline V lookup: CDR1 GTSNPN, CDR2 SVGIG (reference sequence). The CDR3 sequence is 12 residues long. DNA for the CDR3: TGTGCCGGGCGGGGGGGGCGGGAGGGCTACACCTTC. Its translation: CAGRGGREGYTF.